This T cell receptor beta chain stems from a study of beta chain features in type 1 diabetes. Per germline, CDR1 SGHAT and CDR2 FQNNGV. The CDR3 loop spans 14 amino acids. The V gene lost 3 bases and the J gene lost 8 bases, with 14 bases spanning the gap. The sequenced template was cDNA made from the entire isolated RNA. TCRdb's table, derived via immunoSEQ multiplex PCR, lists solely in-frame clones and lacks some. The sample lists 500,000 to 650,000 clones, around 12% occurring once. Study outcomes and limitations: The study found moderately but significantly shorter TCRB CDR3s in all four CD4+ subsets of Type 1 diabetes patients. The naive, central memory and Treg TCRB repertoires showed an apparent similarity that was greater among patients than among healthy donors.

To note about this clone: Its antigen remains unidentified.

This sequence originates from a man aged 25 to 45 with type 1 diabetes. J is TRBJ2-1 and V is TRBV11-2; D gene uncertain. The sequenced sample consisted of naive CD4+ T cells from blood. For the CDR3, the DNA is TGTGCCAGCAGCTTCTCGGCCAAGTGGGATGAGCAGTTCTTC. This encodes CASSFSAKWDEQFF. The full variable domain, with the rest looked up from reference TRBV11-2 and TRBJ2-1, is EAGVAQSPRYKIIEKRQSVAFWCNPISGHATLYWYQQILGQGPKLLIQFQNNGVVDDSQLPKDRFSAERLKGVDSTLKIQPAKLEDSAVYLCASSFSAKWDEQFFGPGTRLTVL.